A selection of T cell receptor beta chains follows, all from one sample in a study of response to subunit inactivated influenza vaccine. TCRdb fed the RT-PCR reads into MiXCR, producing one record per CDR3 protein. The table includes 400,000 to 650,000 distinct CDR3 sequences, around 7.7% detected once. This specimen consisted of PBMCs from blood, obtained less than 30 months after vaccination. These receptors were obtained from a man between 50 and 70 years old who received an inactivated influenza vaccine. Each CDR3 is given with its conserved first and last residue. D genes are given only for firm matches. The size of a clone is reported for some rows only, either as once, few or many, or as a class for expanded clones.

>few|TRBJ1-2|.|TRBV7-6
TGTGCCAGCAGCTTAGAAGGGACGGGCCCCTATGGCTACACCTTC
CASSLEGTGPYGYTF
>.|TRBJ2-1|TRBD1|TRBV15
TGTGCCACCAGCAGAGCCCCGGGACAGGATCGCAATGAGCAGTTCTTC
CATSRAPGQDRNEQFF
>many|TRBJ2-1|.|TRBV29-1
TGCAGCGTTGCCCGGGATGAGCAGTTCTTC
CSVARDEQFF
>many|TRBJ1-5|.|TRBV6-2/TRBV6-3
TGTGCCAGCAGTTCCACCGCAAGGGGCGAGATGCATTTT
CASSSTARGEMHF
>.|TRBJ1-2|.|TRBV2
TGTGCCAGCAGCCTCGACGGTGAGAGATGGTATGGCTACACCTTC
CASSLDGERWYGYTF
>many|TRBJ2-7|TRBD1|TRBV6-5
TGTGCCAGCAGTAACCGACGGACAGGGGGCATGAACGAGCAGTACTTC
CASSNRRTGGMNEQYF
>many|TRBJ2-2|.|TRBV7-6
TGTGCCAGCAGCTCCATCATTGCCGGGAGAAACACCGGGGAGCTGTTTTTT
CASSSIIAGRNTGELFF
>few|TRBJ2-1|TRBD1|TRBV5-1
TGCGCCAGCAGACCGGGACAGGGTTGGGAGAGCTCCTACAATGAGCAGTTCTTC
CASRPGQGWESSYNEQFF
>few|TRBJ2-5|TRBD1|TRBV7-8
TGTGCCAGCAGCTTGGCCGGGACAGGGTGGGAGACCCAGTACTTC
CASSLAGTGWETQYF
>few|TRBJ2-2|.|TRBV9
TGTGCCAGCAGCGTCGAGGGCGGGCGATGGACCGGGGAGCTGTTTTTT
CASSVEGGRWTGELFF
>few|TRBJ2-7|TRBD2|TRBV6-5
TGTGCCAGCTGGGACTACCAGTACGAGCAGTACTTC
CASWDYQYEQYF
>.|TRBJ2-1|TRBD2|TRBV7-7
TGTGCCAGCAGCCCCGGGGCTAGCGGGAGGAGGTACAATGAGCAGTTCTTC
CASSPGASGRRYNEQFF
>.|TRBJ2-5|TRBD2|TRBV10-3
TGTGCCATCAGTGAGGGCGGGACTAGCGACCTTGGTGGGGAGACCCAGTACTTC
CAISEGGTSDLGGETQYF
>few|TRBJ2-1|.|TRBV20-1
TGCAGTGCCCGGGAGGGGGCCGCGGACGAGCAGTTCTTC
CSAREGAADEQFF
>many|TRBJ2-7|.|TRBV20-1
TGCAGTGCTAGAGATCATCTCAGGGCCTACGAGCAGTACTTC
CSARDHLRAYEQYF
>.|TRBJ2-3|.|TRBV4-3
TGCGCCAGCAGCCAAGAATTTGACACCACAGATACGCAGTATTTT
CASSQEFDTTDTQYF
>few|TRBJ2-1|.|TRBV5-8
TGTGCCAGCAGCTTGCCTCAGTCTTACAATGAGCAGTTCTTC
CASSLPQSYNEQFF
>few|TRBJ2-3|.|TRBV10-3
TGTGCCATCAGTGGAGCGGGCCATAACACAGATACGCAGTATTTT
CAISGAGHNTDTQYF
>many|TRBJ2-2|.|TRBV12-3/TRBV12-4
TGTGCCAGCAGTGAGGGCCCAGGGGAGCTGTTTTTT
CASSEGPGELFF
>many|TRBJ2-7|.|TRBV7-2
TGTGCCAGCAGCTTAGAGGTCGGGGAGCAGTACTTC
CASSLEVGEQYF
>few|TRBJ2-2|.|TRBV5-1
TGCGCCAGCAGCTGGGGACAACTATTGAACACCGGGGAGCTGTTTTTT
CASSWGQLLNTGELFF
>many|TRBJ1-2|.|TRBV12-3/TRBV12-4
TGTGCCAGCAGTTTAAGGGGAGGCGTTTATGGCTACACCTTC
CASSLRGGVYGYTF
>.|TRBJ1-1|.|TRBV5-1
TGCGCCAGCAGCTTAAAGGGTGGGGGGAACACTGAAGCTTTCTTT
CASSLKGGGNTEAFF
>few|TRBJ2-1|TRBD2|TRBV11-2
TGTGCCAGCAGCCGGGTGTGGACTAGCGTAAAAAGCTCCTACAATGAGCAGTTCTTC
CASSRVWTSVKSSYNEQFF
>.|TRBJ1-3|.|TRBV30
TGTGCCTGGAGTGTTGCAAAAAACACCATATATTTT
CAWSVAKNTIYF
>many|TRBJ2-1|.|TRBV7-3
TGTGCCAGCAGCTTAAACCGCGAGGGTGAGCAGTTCTTC
CASSLNREGEQFF
>many|TRBJ2-3|.|TRBV5-1
TGCGCCAGCAGCTTAGCGGTACCCACAGATACGCAGTATTTT
CASSLAVPTDTQYF
>.|TRBJ2-1|.|TRBV18
TGTGCCAGCTCACCTGAGGGGGTCAACTCCTACAATGAGCAGTTCTTC
CASSPEGVNSYNEQFF
>.|TRBJ1-2|.|TRBV5-1
TGCGCCAGCAGCTCGGCGACAGGCCTTAACTATGGCTACACCTTC
CASSSATGLNYGYTF
>.|TRBJ2-1|.|TRBV7-9
TGTGCCAGCAGCCCGGGACCGCAACAGAAGCAGTTCTTC
CASSPGPQQKQFF
>many|TRBJ2-2|TRBD2|TRBV7-2
TGTGCCAGCAGCTTCCTAGCGGGAGGGCCGTTATCCGGGGAGCTGTTTTTT
CASSFLAGGPLSGELFF
>.|TRBJ2-2|TRBD1|TRBV6-5
TGTGCCAGCAGTTATCGGACAGGGGACCTTCTGAACACCGGGGAGCTGTTTTTT
CASSYRTGDLLNTGELFF
>.|TRBJ2-3|TRBD1|TRBV20-1
TGCAGTGCTGCAAGGGGGCGAATCACAGATACGCAGTATTTT
CSAARGRITDTQYF
>.|TRBJ1-3|.|TRBV20-1
TGCAGTGCTAGAGATTTCAGGAGCTCTGGAAACACCATATATTTT
CSARDFRSSGNTIYF
>few|TRBJ2-2|TRBD1|TRBV12-3/TRBV12-4
TGTGCCAGCAGGGGACAGGGGCTATACACCGGGGAGCTGTTTTTT
CASRGQGLYTGELFF
>.|TRBJ2-3|.|TRBV5-8
TGTGCCAGCCGTCCACGGGGCTCGGGGACAGATACGCAGTATTTT
CASRPRGSGTDTQYF
>few|TRBJ1-5|.|TRBV20-1
TGCAGTGCTAGATCGACCGCCAATCAGCCCCAGCATTTT
CSARSTANQPQHF
>many|TRBJ2-3|.|TRBV6-5
TGTGCCAGCAGTTATTGGTTAGGGAGGAGAGATACAGATACGCAGTATTTT
CASSYWLGRRDTDTQYF
>.|TRBJ2-6|TRBD1|TRBV18
TGTGCCAGCTCATCCTCAGGGGGCGGTGGGGCCAACGTCCTGACTTTC
CASSSSGGGGANVLTF
>.|TRBJ2-7|TRBD1|TRBV27
TGTGCCAGCACCCCACGGACAGGATTTCCCTACGAGCAGTACTTC
CASTPRTGFPYEQYF
>.|TRBJ1-4|.|TRBV20-1
TGCAGTGCTAGAGATGTTTTGACACCAACTAATGAAAAACTGTTTTTT
CSARDVLTPTNEKLFF
>many|TRBJ2-3|.|TRBV7-2
TGTGCCAGCACCCAACCCTATCGGGCAGATACGCAGTATTTT
CASTQPYRADTQYF
>few|TRBJ2-4|TRBD2|TRBV28
TGTGCCAGCAGTTTAGGGACTAGTCTAGCCAAAAACATTCAGTACTTC
CASSLGTSLAKNIQYF
>many|TRBJ2-1|.|TRBV7-2
TGTGCCAGCAGCAAAGGGGGCAATGAGCAGTTCTTC
CASSKGGNEQFF
>.|TRBJ2-7|.|TRBV6-1
TGTGCCAGCAGTCGAATGGGGACATCCTACGAGCAGTACTTC
CASSRMGTSYEQYF
>.|TRBJ2-3|TRBD2|TRBV4-1
TGCGCCAGCAGCCATCCTAGCGGGGGAGGGGCAGATACGCAGTATTTT
CASSHPSGGGADTQYF
>.|TRBJ1-5|.|TRBV4-1
TGCGCCAGCAGCCAAGCCGACAGAAATGATCAGCCCCAGCATTTT
CASSQADRNDQPQHF
>few|TRBJ2-5|TRBD2|TRBV5-1
TGCGCCAGCAGCGCCGGCATGCGAGCGGGGGGGGAGACCCAGTACTTC
CASSAGMRAGGETQYF